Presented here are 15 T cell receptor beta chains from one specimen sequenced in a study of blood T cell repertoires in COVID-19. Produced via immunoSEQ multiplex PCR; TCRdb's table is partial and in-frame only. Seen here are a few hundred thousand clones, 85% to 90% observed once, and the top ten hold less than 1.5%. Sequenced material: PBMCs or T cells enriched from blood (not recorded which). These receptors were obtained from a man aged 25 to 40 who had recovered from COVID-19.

The CDR3 DNA reads as TGTGCCAGCAGCCAGACAGGGTCTCAGGAAAAACTGTTTTTT. This encodes CASSQTGSQEKLFF. The J gene is TRBJ1-4, the V gene TRBV28; 7 bases fit TRBD1. Germline CDR1 MDHEN, CDR2 SYDVKM. J lost 8 bases, V lost 6 bases, and 9 bases had no gene match. The length of the CDR3 is 14 residues.

As DNA, the CDR3 is TGTGCCAGTACCCGACAGTCGAACACTGAAGCTTTCTTT. It is translated as CASTRQSNTEAFF. This chain connects TRBV19 to TRBJ1-1; a possible D gene is TRBD1 (5 bases). The CDR3 runs to 13 residues. Germline V lookup: CDR1 LNHDA, CDR2 SQIVND (reference sequence). V lost 7 bases to trimming and J lost 1 base, with 10 bases between them.

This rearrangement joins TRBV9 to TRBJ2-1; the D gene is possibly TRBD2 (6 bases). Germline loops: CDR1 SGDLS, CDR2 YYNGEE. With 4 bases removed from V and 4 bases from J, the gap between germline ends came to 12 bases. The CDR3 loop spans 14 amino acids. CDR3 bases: TGTGCCAGCAGCCGCGGCGCGGGGTACAATGAGCAGTTCTTC. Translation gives CASSRGAGYNEQFF.

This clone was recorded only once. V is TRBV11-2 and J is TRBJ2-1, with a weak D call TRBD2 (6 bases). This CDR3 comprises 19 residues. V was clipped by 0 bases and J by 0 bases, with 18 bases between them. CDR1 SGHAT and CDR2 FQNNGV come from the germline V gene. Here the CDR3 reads CASSLDFRAGLSSYNEQFF. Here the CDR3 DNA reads TGTGCCAGCAGCTTAGATTTTCGAGCGGGCCTGAGCTCCTACAATGAGCAGTTCTTC. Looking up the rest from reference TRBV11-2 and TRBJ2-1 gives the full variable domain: EAGVAQSPRYKIIEKRQSVAFWCNPISGHATLYWYQQILGQGPKLLIQFQNNGVVDDSQLPKDRFSAERLKGVDSTLKIQPAKLEDSAVYLCASSLDFRAGLSSYNEQFFGPGTRLTVL.

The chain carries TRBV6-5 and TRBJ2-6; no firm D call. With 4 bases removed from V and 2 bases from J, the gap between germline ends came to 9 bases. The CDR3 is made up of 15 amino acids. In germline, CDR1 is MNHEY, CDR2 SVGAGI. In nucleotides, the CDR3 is TGTGCCAGCAGTTCTTTCACAACTGGGGCCAACGTCCTGACTTTC. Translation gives CASSSFTTGANVLTF.

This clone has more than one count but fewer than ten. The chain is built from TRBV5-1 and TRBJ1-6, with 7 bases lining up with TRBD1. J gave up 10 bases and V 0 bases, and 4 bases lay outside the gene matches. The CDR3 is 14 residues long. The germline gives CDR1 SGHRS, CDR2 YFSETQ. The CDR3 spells CASSLAGGESPLHF. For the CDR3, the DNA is TGCGCCAGCAGCTTGGCAGGGGGAGAGTCACCCCTCCACTTT. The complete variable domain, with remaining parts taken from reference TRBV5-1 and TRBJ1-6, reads KAGVTQTPRYLIKTRGQQVTLSCSPISGHRSVSWYQQTPGQGLQFLFEYFSETQRNKGNFPGRFSGRQFSNSRSEMNVSTLELGDSALYLCASSLAGGESPLHFGNGTRLTVT.

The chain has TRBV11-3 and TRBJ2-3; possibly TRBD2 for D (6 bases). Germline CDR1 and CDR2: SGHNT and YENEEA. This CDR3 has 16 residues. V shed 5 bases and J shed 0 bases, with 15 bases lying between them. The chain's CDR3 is CASSPGNGLSTDTQYF. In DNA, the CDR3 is TGTGCCAGCAGCCCCGGTAACGGACTAAGCACAGATACGCAGTATTTT.

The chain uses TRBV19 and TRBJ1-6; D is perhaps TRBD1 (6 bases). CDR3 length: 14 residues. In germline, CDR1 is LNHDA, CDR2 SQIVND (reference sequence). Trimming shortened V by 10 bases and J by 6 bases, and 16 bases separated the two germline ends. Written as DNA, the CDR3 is TGTGCCACCTCTGGACAGTCCCCTAATTCACCCCTCCACTTT. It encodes CATSGQSPNSPLHF.

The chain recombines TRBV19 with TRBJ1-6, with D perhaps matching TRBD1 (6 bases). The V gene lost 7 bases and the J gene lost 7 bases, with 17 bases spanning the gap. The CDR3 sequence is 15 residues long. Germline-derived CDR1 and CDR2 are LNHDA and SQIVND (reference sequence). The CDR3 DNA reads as TGTGCCAGTACCTCGCGACAGGTGGTAAATTCACCCCTCCACTTT. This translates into CASTSRQVVNSPLHF. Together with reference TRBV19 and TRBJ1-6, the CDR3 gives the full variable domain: DGGITQSPKYLFRKEGQNVTLSCEQNLNHDAMYWYRQDPGQGLRLIYYSQIVNDFQKGDIAEGYSVSREKKESFPLTVTSAQKNPTAFYLCASTSRQVVNSPLHFGNGTRLTVT.

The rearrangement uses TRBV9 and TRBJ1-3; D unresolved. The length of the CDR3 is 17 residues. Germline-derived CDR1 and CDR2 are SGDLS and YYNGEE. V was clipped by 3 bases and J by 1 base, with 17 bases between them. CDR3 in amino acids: CASSEAQSSQSGNTIYF. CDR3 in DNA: TGTGCCAGCAGCGAGGCACAGTCATCCCAATCTGGAAACACCATATATTTT.

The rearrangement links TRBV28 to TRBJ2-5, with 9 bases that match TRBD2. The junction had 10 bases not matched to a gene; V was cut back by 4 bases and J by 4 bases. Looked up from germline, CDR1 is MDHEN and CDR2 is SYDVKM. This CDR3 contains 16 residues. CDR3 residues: CASSSLAGQRVETQYF. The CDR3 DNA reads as TGTGCCAGCAGTTCTCTAGCGGGACAGAGGGTAGAGACCCAGTACTTC.

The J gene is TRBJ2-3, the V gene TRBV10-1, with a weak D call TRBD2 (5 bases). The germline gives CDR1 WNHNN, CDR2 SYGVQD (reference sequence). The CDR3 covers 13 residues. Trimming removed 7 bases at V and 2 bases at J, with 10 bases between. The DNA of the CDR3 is TGCGCCAGCACGGCTAGCACCACAGATACGCAGTATTTT. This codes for CASTASTTDTQYF.

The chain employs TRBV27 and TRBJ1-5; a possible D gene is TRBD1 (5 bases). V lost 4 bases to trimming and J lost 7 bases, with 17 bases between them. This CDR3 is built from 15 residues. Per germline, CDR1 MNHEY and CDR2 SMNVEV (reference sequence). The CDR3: CASSSRGGFRQPQHF. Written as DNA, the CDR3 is TGTGCCAGCAGTTCCCGGGGGGGATTCAGGCAGCCCCAGCATTTT.

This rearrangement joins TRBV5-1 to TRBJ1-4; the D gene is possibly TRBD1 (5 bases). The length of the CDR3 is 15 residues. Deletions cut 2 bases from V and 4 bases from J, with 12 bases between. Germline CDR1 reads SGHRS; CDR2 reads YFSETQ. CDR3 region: CASSLPGLGNEKLFF. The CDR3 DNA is TGCGCCAGCAGCTTACCGGGACTCGGTAATGAAAAACTGTTTTTT.

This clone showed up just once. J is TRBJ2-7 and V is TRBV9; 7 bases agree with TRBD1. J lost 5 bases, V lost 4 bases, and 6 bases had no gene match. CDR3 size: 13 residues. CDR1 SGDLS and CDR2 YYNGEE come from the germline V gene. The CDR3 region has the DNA TGTGCCAGCAGCAGCCGGGACAGTGACGAGCAGTACTTC. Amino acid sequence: CASSSRDSDEQYF.